This T cell receptor (beta chain) was retrieved from a study of T cell clones after liver transplantation. Findings and caveats of the study: Compared with third party-reactive sequences, donor-reactive ones declined more, independent of withdrawal success.

Trimming took 5 bases from V and 16 from J, leaving 17 bases between them. The CDR3 has 12 amino acids. CDR1 and CDR2 (germline): MDHEN, SYDVKM. A note on this clone: What it recognizes is unknown.

TCRdb's copy holds only in-frame clones and misses some; the assay was immunoSEQ multiplex PCR. In the table there are tens of thousands of clones, roughly nine tenths of which are singletons. This chain connects TRBV28 to TRBJ1-4; maybe TRBD1 (6 bases). The sequencing here drew on CD4+ T cells from blood, taken before liver transplant. The receptor's source is a human donor who received a liver transplant. CDR3 region: CASSDQGWEAFF. CDR3 sequence (DNA): TGTGCCAGCAGTGATCAGGGGTGGGAGGCGTTTTTT.